This T cell receptor (beta chain) was sequenced in a study of shared clonotypes between healthy human individuals. Whole-study findings and limits: Clonotypes that were shared across four donors made up approximately 5% of naive CD4 clonotypes.

Libraries were prepared by immunoSEQ multiplex PCR; TCRdb keeps only in-frame clonotypes and omits some of them. The profile shows under 750,000 clones, approximately 77% of them singletons. This clone was observed once. Its cognate antigen is unknown. Germline CDR1 is LNHDA and CDR2 is SQIVND (reference sequence). V was clipped by 7 bases and J by 6 bases, with 19 bases between them. The CDR3 extends over 15 amino acids. Sequencing input: memory CD4+ T cells sorted from blood. This sample's subset: CD45RA-negative fraction. The sequence derives from a woman in her twenties or thirties in good health. This chain uses TRBV19 with TRBJ1-5; no firm D call. CDR3: CASNGEGRLGQPQHF. CDR3 DNA: TGTGCCAGTAATGGGGAGGGAAGGTTGGGTCAGCCCCAGCATTTT.